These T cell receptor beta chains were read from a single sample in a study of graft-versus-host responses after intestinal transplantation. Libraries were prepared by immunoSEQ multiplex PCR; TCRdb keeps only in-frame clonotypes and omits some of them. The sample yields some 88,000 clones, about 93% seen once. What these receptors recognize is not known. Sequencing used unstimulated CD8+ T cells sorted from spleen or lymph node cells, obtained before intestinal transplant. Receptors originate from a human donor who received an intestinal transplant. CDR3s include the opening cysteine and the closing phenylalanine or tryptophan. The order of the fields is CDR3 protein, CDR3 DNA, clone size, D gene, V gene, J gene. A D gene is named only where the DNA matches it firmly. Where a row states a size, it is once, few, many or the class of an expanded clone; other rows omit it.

CSVPVPDRGRPPPPDTQYF	TGCAGCGTTCCCGTCCCCGACAGGGGGCGCCCCCCCCCTCCAGATACGCAGTATTTT	-	TRBD1	TRBV29-1	TRBJ2-3
CASSYGQGEGIVARGYYGYTF	TGTGCCAGCAGCTACGGACAGGGAGAAGGGATAGTCGCTAGGGGATACTATGGCTACACCTTC	-	TRBD1	TRBV9	TRBJ1-2
CASSLAPGESETQYF	TGTGCCAGCAGCTTAGCACCAGGGGAGAGTGAGACCCAGTACTTC	-	-	TRBV7-7	TRBJ2-5
CASSPGMNNSPLHF	TGTGCCAGCAGCCCAGGGATGAATAATTCACCCCTCCACTTT	-	-	TRBV27	TRBJ1-6
CASSSATANTGELFF	TGTGCCAGCAGTTCCGCGACAGCGAACACCGGGGAGCTGTTTTTT	-	-	TRBV27	TRBJ2-2
CASSFPLEGDGRNTEAFF	TGTGCCAGCAGCTTTCCCCTTGAGGGGGACGGACGGAACACTGAAGCTTTCTTT	-	-	TRBV7-8	TRBJ1-1
CASSGELLSGYGYTF	TGTGCCAGCAGCGGAGAGCTTTTGTCGGGCTATGGCTACACCTTC	-	-	TRBV11-2	TRBJ1-2
CASGSGGRGNQPQHF	TGTGCCAGTGGGTCGGGGGGTCGCGGCAATCAGCCCCAGCATTTT	-	-	TRBV19	TRBJ1-5
CASSSTGGLAEAFF	TGTGCCAGCAGTTCAACAGGGGGCTTGGCTGAAGCTTTCTTT	-	TRBD1	TRBV6-5	TRBJ1-1
CASSLLGTGGYEQYF	TGTGCCAGCAGCTTATTAGGGACAGGGGGCTATGAGCAGTACTTC	-	TRBD1	TRBV7-8	TRBJ2-7
CASSLYEGYNQPQHF	TGTGCCAGCAGCTTATACGAGGGCTACAATCAGCCCCAGCATTTT	-	-	TRBV7-8	TRBJ1-5
CASSLGGQYYNEQFF	TGTGCCAGCAGCTTAGGGGGACAGTACTACAATGAGCAGTTCTTC	-	TRBD1	TRBV7-9	TRBJ2-1
CASSRGSSYNEQFF	TGTGCCAGCAGCCGAGGGAGCTCCTACAATGAGCAGTTCTTC	-	-	TRBV7-6	TRBJ2-1
CASSYRTGAVDFF	TGTGCCAGCAGTTACAGGACAGGGGCCGTCGACTTCTTC	few	TRBD1	TRBV6-5	TRBJ2-1
CASSPGTDNEQFF	TGTGCCAGCAGCCCAGGGACAGACAATGAGCAGTTCTTC	once	TRBD1	TRBV16	TRBJ2-1
CAWSVLNSGYTF	TGTGCCTGGAGTGTACTAAATTCCGGCTACACCTTC	once	-	TRBV30	TRBJ1-2
CASSPGTGSYEQYF	TGCGCCAGCAGCCCCGGGACAGGGAGCTACGAGCAGTACTTC	-	TRBD1	TRBV4-1	TRBJ2-7
CAWSMTGNTEAFF	TGTGCCTGGAGCATGACAGGGAACACTGAAGCTTTCTTT	-	-	TRBV30	TRBJ1-1
CASSQEATGGSSDYGYTF	TGCGCCAGCAGCCAAGAGGCGACAGGGGGCAGCTCCGACTATGGCTACACCTTC	-	TRBD1	TRBV4-3	TRBJ1-2
CASSLGGLGYTF	TGTGCCAGCAGCTTAGGAGGGCTCGGCTACACCTTC	-	-	TRBV7-9	TRBJ1-2
CASSRQDNYGYTF	TGTGCCAGCAGCCGACAGGATAACTATGGCTACACCTTC	-	-	TRBV7-9	TRBJ1-2
CAISGGGHNYEQYF	TGTGCCATCTCTGGCGGGGGGCACAACTACGAGCAGTACTTC	once	TRBD2	TRBV6-4	TRBJ2-7
CASSHPRRASSYEQYF	TGTGCCAGCAGCCATCCCCGCAGGGCTAGCTCCTACGAGCAGTACTTC	-	-	TRBV7-9	TRBJ2-7
CASSPTSQGAQGENTEAFF	TGTGCCAGCTCACCTACCTCGCAGGGGGCGCAGGGGGAGAACACTGAAGCTTTCTTT	-	TRBD1	TRBV18	TRBJ1-1
CASSLEGGEGYTF	TGTGCCAGCAGCTTGGAGGGGGGGGAAGGCTACACCTTC	few	-	TRBV5-4	TRBJ1-2
CASSPGTGGAYTEAFF	TGTGCCAGCAGCCCGGGGACAGGGGGCGCGTACACTGAAGCTTTCTTT	few	TRBD1	TRBV7-2	TRBJ1-1
CASSQDWPPNTEAFF	TGCGCCAGCAGCCAAGATTGGCCGCCGAACACTGAAGCTTTCTTT	-	-	TRBV4-3	TRBJ1-1
CASSLYSARGYTF	TGTGCCAGCAGCTTGTACAGTGCCCGAGGCTACACCTTC	-	-	TRBV7-8	TRBJ1-2
CASSSGLSDYGYTF	TGTGCCAGCAGCTCGGGACTTTCGGACTATGGCTACACCTTC	-	-	TRBV5-5	TRBJ1-2
CASSLTGATEAFF	TGTGCCAGCAGTTTAACAGGGGCCACTGAAGCTTTCTTT	-	TRBD1	TRBV27	TRBJ1-1
CASRGLAGGSADNEQFF	TGTGCCAGCAGGGGACTAGCGGGGGGTAGCGCGGACAATGAGCAGTTCTTC	-	TRBD2	TRBV27	TRBJ2-1
CASSLGLRGSDTQYF	TGTGCCAGCAGCTTAGGCCTCAGGGGGTCAGATACGCAGTATTTT	-	TRBD1	TRBV7-2	TRBJ2-3
CASSESRGAYSPLHF	TGCGCCAGCAGTGAGAGTCGGGGGGCTTATTCACCCCTCCACTTT	-	-	TRBV10-2	TRBJ1-6
CASLGERLFF	TGTGCCAGCCTCGGGGAAAGACTGTTTTTT	-	-	TRBV14	TRBJ1-4